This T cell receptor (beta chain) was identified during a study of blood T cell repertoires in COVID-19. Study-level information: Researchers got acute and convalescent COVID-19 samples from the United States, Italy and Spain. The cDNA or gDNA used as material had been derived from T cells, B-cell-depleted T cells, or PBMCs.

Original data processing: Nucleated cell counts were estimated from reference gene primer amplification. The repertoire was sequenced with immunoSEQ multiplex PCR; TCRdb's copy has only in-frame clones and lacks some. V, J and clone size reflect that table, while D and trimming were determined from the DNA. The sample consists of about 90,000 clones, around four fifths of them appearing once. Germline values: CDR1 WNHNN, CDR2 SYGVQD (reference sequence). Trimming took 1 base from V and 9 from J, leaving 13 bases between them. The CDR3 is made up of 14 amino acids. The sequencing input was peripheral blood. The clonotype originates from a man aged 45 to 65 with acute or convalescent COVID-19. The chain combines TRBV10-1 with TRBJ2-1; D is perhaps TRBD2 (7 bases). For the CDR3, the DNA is TGCGCCAGCAGTGAGTTGGGGGGGGCTGGTGAGCAGTTCTTC. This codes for CASSELGGAGEQFF.